The rows below give T cell receptor beta chains drawn from one sample of a study of PD-1 blockade in mismatch repair-deficient tumors. The antigens for these receptors are not known. Method: immunoSEQ multiplex PCR; TCRdb's copy keeps in-frame clones and lacks some. The sample includes some 9,700 clones, over 75% of them seen just once. Sequencing was performed on cells cultured in vitro, taken from a patient treated with pembrolizumab. The receptors were sampled from an adult with mismatch repair-deficient cancer. The CDR3 runs from the conserved cysteine through the conserved F or W. A D gene is named only where the DNA matches it firmly.

V	J	D	CDR3
TRBV5-8	TRBJ2-3	NA	CASSARGRGTDTQYF
TRBV19	TRBJ1-1	NA	CASSIDPAWGRGPDTEAFF
TRBV28	TRBJ2-3	NA	CASSSPTDTQYF
TRBV28	TRBJ2-1	TRBD2	CASSGAGARYNEQFF
TRBV7-9	TRBJ2-1	NA	CASSQSGSYNEQFF
TRBV27	TRBJ2-7	NA	CASSLNPFSHEQYF
TRBV7-2	TRBJ2-7	TRBD2	CASSRTSGMYEQYF
TRBV5-6	TRBJ2-7	TRBD2	CASSLGLAGEYEQYF
TRBV25-1	TRBJ2-1	NA	CASSKRSSSYNEQFF
TRBV30	TRBJ1-3	NA	CAWDRGNTIYF
TRBV9	TRBJ2-2	NA	CASSVDGSRTGELFF
TRBV5-5	TRBJ2-7	NA	CASSYRQSSYEQYF
TRBV7-2	TRBJ2-7	NA	CASSLGAGPNEQYF
TRBV7-6	TRBJ2-1	NA	CASSLLRYNEQFF
TRBV2	TRBJ1-2	NA	CASSEQGANYGYTF
TRBV11-1	TRBJ2-1	NA	CASSLSSWVAYNEQFF
TRBV11-3	TRBJ2-7	NA	CASSLSLMNGQYF